Here is one TCR beta chain with its context. Antigen unknown. Data came from immunoSEQ multiplex PCR; TCRdb stores just in-frame clones and leaves some out. The sample records 600,000 to 800,000 clones, 55% to 80% being singletons. This entry comes from a study of shared clonotypes between healthy human individuals. General study results and limits: The diversity represented, both genetic and in exposure history, was limited by few donors. Only blood samples were collected, and tissue repertoires likely differ.

The sequenced sample was memory CD4+ T cells sorted from blood. Described subset: CD45RA-negative fraction. The clonotype originates from a woman under 40 in good health.

CDR3 coding DNA: TGTGCCACCAGCAGAGACCGCGGACTTCCCTACGAGCAGTACTTC. Protein sequence: CATSRDRGLPYEQYF. The chain combines TRBV15 with TRBJ2-7; a possible D gene is TRBD2 (5 bases). CDR3 length equals 15 residues. CDR1 and CDR2 from the germline V gene are LNHNV and YYDKDF (reference sequence). V gave up 0 bases and J gave up 2 bases, with 11 bases separating them.